This T cell receptor beta chain was found in a study of blood T cell repertoires in COVID-19. Produced via immunoSEQ multiplex PCR; TCRdb's table is partial and in-frame only. The repertoire holds 150,000 to 200,000 clones, with about 90% as singletons. Trimming at V came to 0 bases and at J to 3 bases, leaving 9 bases not matched to a gene. CDR3 length: 17 amino acids. Germline assignment: CDR1 LGHNA and CDR2 YSLEER. This chain connects TRBV4-3 to TRBJ2-7; TRBD1 matches at 9 bases. The sequence was collected from an older woman with COVID-19, enrolled during active disease. Sequenced sample: peripheral blood. CDR3 protein: CASSQEGDRDGSYEQYF. Written as DNA, the CDR3 is TGCGCCAGCAGCCAAGAAGGGGACAGGGATGGGAGCTACGAGCAGTACTTC.